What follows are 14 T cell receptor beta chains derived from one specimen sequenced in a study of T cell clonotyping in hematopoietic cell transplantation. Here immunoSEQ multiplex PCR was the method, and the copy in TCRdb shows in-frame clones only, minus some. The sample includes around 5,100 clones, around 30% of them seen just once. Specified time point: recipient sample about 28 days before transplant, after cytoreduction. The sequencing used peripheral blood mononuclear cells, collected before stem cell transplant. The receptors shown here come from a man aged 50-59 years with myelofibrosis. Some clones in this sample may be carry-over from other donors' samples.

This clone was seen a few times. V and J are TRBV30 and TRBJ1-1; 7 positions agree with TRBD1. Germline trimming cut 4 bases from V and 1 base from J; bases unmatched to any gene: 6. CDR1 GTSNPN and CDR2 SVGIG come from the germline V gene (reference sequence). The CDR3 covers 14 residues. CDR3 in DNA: TGTGCCTGGACCAGTCGACAGGGGAACACTGAAGCTTTCTTT. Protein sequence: CAWTSRQGNTEAFF.

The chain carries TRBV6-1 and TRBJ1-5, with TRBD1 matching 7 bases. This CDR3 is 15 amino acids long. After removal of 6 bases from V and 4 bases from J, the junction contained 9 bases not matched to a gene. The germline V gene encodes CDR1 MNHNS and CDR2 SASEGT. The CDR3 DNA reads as TGTGCCAGCAGGGACAGACAGGGCGGGAATCAGCCCCAGCATTTT. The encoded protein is CASRDRQGGNQPQHF.

The CDR3 reads CAWSWSNPEAFF. The CDR3 bases are TGTGCCTGGAGTTGGTCTAATCCTGAAGCTTTCTTT. The chain links TRBV30 to TRBJ1-1; the D is unclear. Germline V gene data show CDR1 as GTSNPN and CDR2 as SVGIG (reference sequence). V was shortened by 2 bases and J by 6 bases, with 10 bases between the two germline ends. The CDR3 sequence is 12 residues long.

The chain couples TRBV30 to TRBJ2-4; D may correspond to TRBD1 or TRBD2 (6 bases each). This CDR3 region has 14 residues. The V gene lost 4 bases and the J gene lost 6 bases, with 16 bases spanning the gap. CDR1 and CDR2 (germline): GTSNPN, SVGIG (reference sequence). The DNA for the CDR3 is TGTGCCTGGACCCCGGGGGCAGCGGGAAACATTCAGTACTTC. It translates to CAWTPGAAGNIQYF.

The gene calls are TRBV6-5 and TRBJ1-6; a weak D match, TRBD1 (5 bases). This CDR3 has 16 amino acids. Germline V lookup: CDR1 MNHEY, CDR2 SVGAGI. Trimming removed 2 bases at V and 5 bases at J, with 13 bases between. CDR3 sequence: CASSYGPGTNNSPLHF. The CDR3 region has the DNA TGTGCCAGCAGTTACGGGCCCGGGACCAATAATTCACCCCTCCACTTT.

The CDR3 DNA follows: TGTGCCAGTGCCGGGACAGGCAGCGAGCAGTACTTC. Translation gives CASAGTGSEQYF. This rearrangement joins TRBV27 to TRBJ2-7, with 8 bases fitting TRBD1. V shed 9 bases and J 6 bases; nucleotides not matched to a gene: 7. Germline values: CDR1 MNHEY, CDR2 SMNVEV (reference sequence). This CDR3 is 12 amino acids long.

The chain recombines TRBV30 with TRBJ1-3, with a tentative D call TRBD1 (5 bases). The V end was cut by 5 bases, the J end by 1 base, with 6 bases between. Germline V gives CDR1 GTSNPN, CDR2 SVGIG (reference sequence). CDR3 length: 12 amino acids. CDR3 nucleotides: TGTGCCTGGGGGACTTCTGGAAACACCATATATTTT. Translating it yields CAWGTSGNTIYF.

Here the CDR3 DNA reads TGTGCCAGCAGCTTAGTGGGGACATTGAACACTGAAGCTTTCTTT. It yields the protein CASSLVGTLNTEAFF. The chain uses TRBV13 and TRBJ1-1, with a tentative D call TRBD1 (6 bases). Deletions cut 1 base from V and 0 bases from J, with 9 bases between. Per the germline V gene, CDR1 is PRHDT and CDR2 is FYEKMQ (reference sequence). The CDR3 length is 15 residues. The full variable domain, its missing parts supplied by reference TRBV13 and TRBJ1-1, is AAGVIQSPRHLIKEKRETATLKCYPIPRHDTVYWYQQGPGQDPQFLISFYEKMQSDKGSIPDRFSAQQFSDYHSELNMSSLELGDSALYFCASSLVGTLNTEAFFGQGTRLTVV.

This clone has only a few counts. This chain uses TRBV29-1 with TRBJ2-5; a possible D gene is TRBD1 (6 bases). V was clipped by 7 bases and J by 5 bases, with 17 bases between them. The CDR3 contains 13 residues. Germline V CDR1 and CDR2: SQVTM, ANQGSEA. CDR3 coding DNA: TGCAGCGGGGGGACACTCCCCGGGGAGACCCAGTACTTC. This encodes CSGGTLPGETQYF.

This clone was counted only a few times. CDR3 DNA sequence: TGTGCCAGCAGTCTAGGCACTAACTATGGCTACACCTTC. As protein: CASSLGTNYGYTF. J is TRBJ1-2 and V is TRBV25-1; D call uncertain. V gave up 5 bases and J gave up 0 bases, with 7 bases separating them. Germline V gives CDR1 MGHDK, CDR2 SYGVNS. This CDR3 has 13 residues.

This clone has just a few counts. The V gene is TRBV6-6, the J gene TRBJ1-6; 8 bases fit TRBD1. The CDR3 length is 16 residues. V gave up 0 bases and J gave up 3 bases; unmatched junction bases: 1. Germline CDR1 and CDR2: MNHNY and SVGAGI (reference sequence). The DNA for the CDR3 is TGTGCCAGCAGTTACTCCGGACAGGGCTATAATTCACCCCTCCACTTT. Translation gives CASSYSGQGYNSPLHF.

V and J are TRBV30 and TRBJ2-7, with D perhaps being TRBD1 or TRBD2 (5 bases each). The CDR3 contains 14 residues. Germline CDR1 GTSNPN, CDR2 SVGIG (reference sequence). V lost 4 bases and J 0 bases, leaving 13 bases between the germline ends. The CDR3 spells CAWKGLGSSYEQYF. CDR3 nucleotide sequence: TGTGCCTGGAAGGGGCTGGGGAGCTCCTACGAGCAGTACTTC.

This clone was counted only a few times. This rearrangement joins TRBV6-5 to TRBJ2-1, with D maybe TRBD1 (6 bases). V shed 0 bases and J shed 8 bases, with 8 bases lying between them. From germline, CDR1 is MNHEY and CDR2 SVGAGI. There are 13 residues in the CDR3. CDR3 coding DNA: TGTGCCAGCAGTTACTCGGGGGCTGATGAGCAGTTCTTC. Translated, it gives CASSYSGADEQFF.

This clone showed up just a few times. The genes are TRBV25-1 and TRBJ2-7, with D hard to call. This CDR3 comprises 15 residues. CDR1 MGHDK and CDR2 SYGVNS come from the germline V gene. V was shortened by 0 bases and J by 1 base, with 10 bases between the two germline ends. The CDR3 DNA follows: TGTGCCAGCAGTGAATACGGCGGAGCTTCCTACGAGCAGTACTTC. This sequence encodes CASSEYGGASYEQYF.